This is a list of T cell receptor beta chains from one sample in a study of cytomegalovirus exposure and HLA in healthy donors. Produced via immunoSEQ multiplex PCR; TCRdb's table is partial and in-frame only. This sample's clone table lists approximately 210,000 clones. Material for sequencing was PBMCs. These receptors all come from a woman aged 25 to 39 in good health and CMV-seropositive. The CDR3 runs from the conserved cysteine through the conserved F or W. D genes are given only for firm matches.

d_gene: .; j_gene: TRBJ2-1; v_gene: TRBV5-1; CDR3aa: CASSPREGDEGDEQFF; CDR3nt: TGCGCCAGCAGCCCCAGGGAGGGGGATGAGGGGGATGAGCAGTTCTTC
d_gene: TRBD1; j_gene: TRBJ1-5; v_gene: TRBV6-1; CDR3aa: CASRQTGGSNQPQHF; CDR3nt: TGTGCCAGCAGACAAACAGGGGGCAGCAATCAGCCCCAGCATTTT
d_gene: TRBD1; j_gene: TRBJ1-5; v_gene: TRBV28; CDR3aa: CASSLDRSYSNQPQHF; CDR3nt: TGTGCCAGCAGTTTGGACAGGAGTTATAGCAATCAGCCCCAGCATTTT
d_gene: .; j_gene: TRBJ2-7; v_gene: TRBV29-1; CDR3aa: CSVVQQGPPYEQYF; CDR3nt: TGCAGCGTTGTACAACAGGGACCCCCCTACGAGCAGTACTTC
d_gene: .; j_gene: TRBJ1-4; v_gene: TRBV7-2; CDR3aa: CASSLAGSYPEKLFF; CDR3nt: TGTGCCAGCAGCTTAGCGGGGAGCTACCCCGAAAAACTGTTTTTT
d_gene: .; j_gene: TRBJ1-1; v_gene: TRBV7-9; CDR3aa: CASSPQAGGHNTEAFF; CDR3nt: TGTGCCAGCAGCCCGCAGGCGGGGGGTCACAACACTGAAGCTTTCTTT
d_gene: .; j_gene: TRBJ2-2; v_gene: TRBV27; CDR3aa: CASSINTGELFF; CDR3nt: TGTGCCAGCAGTATAAACACCGGGGAGCTGTTTTTT
d_gene: TRBD1; j_gene: TRBJ2-7; v_gene: TRBV6-1; CDR3aa: CASGEGRTGFFYEQYF; CDR3nt: TGTGCCAGCGGTGAAGGCCGGACAGGATTCTTCTACGAGCAGTACTTC
d_gene: TRBD2; j_gene: TRBJ2-1; v_gene: TRBV2; CDR3aa: CASRDLLAGGPGNEQFF; CDR3nt: TGTGCCAGCAGAGACCTACTAGCGGGGGGGCCGGGGAATGAGCAGTTCTTC
d_gene: .; j_gene: TRBJ2-7; v_gene: TRBV11-2; CDR3aa: CASSLGIAYEQYF; CDR3nt: TGTGCCAGCAGCTTAGGAATAGCCTACGAGCAGTACTTC
d_gene: TRBD1; j_gene: TRBJ2-7; v_gene: TRBV14; CDR3aa: CASSLIWTGDTHEQYF; CDR3nt: TGTGCCAGCAGCCTAATATGGACAGGGGATACGCACGAGCAGTACTTC
d_gene: TRBD2; j_gene: TRBJ2-7; v_gene: TRBV28; CDR3aa: CASSSRAGGSYEQYF; CDR3nt: TGTGCCAGCAGTTCCCGAGCGGGGGGTTCCTACGAGCAGTACTTC
d_gene: TRBD2; j_gene: TRBJ2-7; v_gene: TRBV5-1; CDR3aa: CASSLGASGSYEQYF; CDR3nt: TGCGCCAGCAGCTTGGGGGCTAGCGGATCCTACGAGCAGTACTTC
d_gene: .; j_gene: TRBJ1-1; v_gene: TRBV7-8; CDR3aa: CASSLAGWGGILAFF; CDR3nt: TGTGCCAGCAGCTTAGCGGGTTGGGGGGGGATCCTGGCTTTCTTT
d_gene: TRBD1; j_gene: TRBJ2-1; v_gene: TRBV9; CDR3aa: CASSPRTGANEQFF; CDR3nt: TGTGCCAGCAGCCCCCGGACAGGGGCGAATGAGCAGTTCTTC